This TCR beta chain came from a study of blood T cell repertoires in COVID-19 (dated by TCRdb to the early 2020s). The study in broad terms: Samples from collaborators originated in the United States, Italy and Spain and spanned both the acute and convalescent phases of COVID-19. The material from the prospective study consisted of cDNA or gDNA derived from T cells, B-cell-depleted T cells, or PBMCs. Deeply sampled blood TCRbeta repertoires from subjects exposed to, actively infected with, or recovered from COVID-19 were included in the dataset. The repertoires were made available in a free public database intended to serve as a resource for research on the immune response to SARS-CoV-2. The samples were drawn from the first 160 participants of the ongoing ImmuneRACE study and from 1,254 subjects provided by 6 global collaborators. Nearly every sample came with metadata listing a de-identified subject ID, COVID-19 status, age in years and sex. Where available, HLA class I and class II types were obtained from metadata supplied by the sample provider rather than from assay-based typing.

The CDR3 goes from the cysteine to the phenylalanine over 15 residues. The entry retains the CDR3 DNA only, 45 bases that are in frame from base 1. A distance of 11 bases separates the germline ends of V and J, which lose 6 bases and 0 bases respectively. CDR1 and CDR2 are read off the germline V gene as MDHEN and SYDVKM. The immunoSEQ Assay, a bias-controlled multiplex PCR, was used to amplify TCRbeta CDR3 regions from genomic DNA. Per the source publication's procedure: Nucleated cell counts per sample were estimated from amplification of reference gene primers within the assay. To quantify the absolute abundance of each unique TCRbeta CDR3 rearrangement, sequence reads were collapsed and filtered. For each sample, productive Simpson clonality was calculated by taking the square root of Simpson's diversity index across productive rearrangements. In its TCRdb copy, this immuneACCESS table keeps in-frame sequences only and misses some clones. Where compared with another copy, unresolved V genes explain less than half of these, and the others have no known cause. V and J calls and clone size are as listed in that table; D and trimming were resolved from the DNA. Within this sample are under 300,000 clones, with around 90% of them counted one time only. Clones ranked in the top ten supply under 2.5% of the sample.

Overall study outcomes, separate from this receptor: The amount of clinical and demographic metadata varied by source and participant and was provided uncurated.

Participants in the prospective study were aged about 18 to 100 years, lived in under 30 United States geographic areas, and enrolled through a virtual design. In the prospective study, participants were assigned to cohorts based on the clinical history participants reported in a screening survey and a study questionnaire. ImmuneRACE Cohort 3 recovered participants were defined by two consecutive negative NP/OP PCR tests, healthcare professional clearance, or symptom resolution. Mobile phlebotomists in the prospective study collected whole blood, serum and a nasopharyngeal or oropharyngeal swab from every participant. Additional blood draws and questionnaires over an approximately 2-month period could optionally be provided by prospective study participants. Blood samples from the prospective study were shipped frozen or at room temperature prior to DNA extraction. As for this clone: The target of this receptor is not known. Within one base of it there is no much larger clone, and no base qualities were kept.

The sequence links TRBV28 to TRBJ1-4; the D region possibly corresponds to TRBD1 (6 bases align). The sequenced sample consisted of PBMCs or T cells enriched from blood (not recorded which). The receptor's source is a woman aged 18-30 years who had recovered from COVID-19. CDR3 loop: CASSFRTATNEKLFF. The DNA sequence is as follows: TGTGCCAGCAGCTTCCGGACAGCAACTAATGAAAAACTGTTTTTT.